What follows are 9 T cell receptor beta chains derived from one specimen sequenced in a study of PD-L1 blockade in urothelial cancer. Method: immunoSEQ multiplex PCR; TCRdb's copy keeps in-frame clones and lacks some. There are around 56,000 clones in the sample; about 86% occur only once, and less than 3.5% lies in the top ten. Material: PBMCs, obtained around atezolizumab (anti-PD-L1) treatment. The receptors were gathered from a man in his fifties with urothelial cancer.

The genes are TRBV2 and TRBJ2-7; TRBD2 might be the D (6 bases). V gave up 8 bases and J gave up 4 bases, with 21 bases separating them. CDR3 length: 15 residues. Germline V gene data show CDR1 as SNHLY and CDR2 as FYNNEI. This CDR3 reads CASGSGPLGRYEQYF. The CDR3 DNA reads TGTGCCAGCGGTAGCGGCCCGTTAGGGAGGTACGAGCAGTACTTC.

The rearrangement joins TRBV7-8 to TRBJ2-5; 11 positions agree with TRBD1. The CDR3 runs 15 residues. The V and J ends lost 4 bases and 6 bases, in that order; junction bases with no gene match: 7. Germline CDR1 and CDR2: SGHVS and FQNEAQ. The DNA for the CDR3 is TGTGCCAGCAGCTCAAACCGGACAGGGGGCAAGACCCAGTACTTC. Translation gives CASSSNRTGGKTQYF. Supplemented by reference TRBV7-8 and TRBJ2-5, the full variable domain reads GAGVSQSPRYKVAKRGQDVALRCDPISGHVSLFWYQQALGQGPEFLTYFQNEAQLDKSGLPSDRFFAERPEGSVSTLKIQRTQQEDSAVYLCASSSNRTGGKTQYFGPGTRLLVL.

The chain couples TRBV10-3 to TRBJ2-1, with TRBD2 matching 13 bases. This CDR3 region has 17 residues. V shed 5 bases, J shed 7 bases, and the junction held 11 bases outside the gene matches. Per the germline V gene, CDR1 is ENHRY and CDR2 is SYGVKD. DNA for the CDR3: TGTGCCATCAGTACCGGAGGACTAGCGGGAGCCCAGAATGAGCAGTTCTTC. Its translation: CAISTGGLAGAQNEQFF.

The CDR3 spells CASSVGSASSRYGYTF. The CDR3 coding sequence is TGTGCCAGCAGCGTAGGGTCAGCTTCCTCTAGGTATGGCTACACCTTC. The V and J genes are TRBV9 and TRBJ1-2, with D uncertain. Germline-derived CDR1 and CDR2 are SGDLS and YYNGEE. This CDR3 region has 16 residues. V lost 0 bases and J 5 bases, leaving 17 bases between the germline ends.

This chain joins TRBV5-4 and TRBJ2-1; TRBD2 might be the D (6 bases). The germline gives CDR1 SGHNT, CDR2 YYREEE (reference sequence). The CDR3 has 12 amino acids. The V end lost 3 bases, the J end lost 6 bases, and 7 bases lay between the germline ends. CDR3 nucleotides: TGTGCCAGCAGCTCGGGGGTCAATGAGCAGTTCTTC. Translation: CASSSGVNEQFF.

This rearrangement joins TRBV28 to TRBJ1-5; a possible D gene is TRBD1 (6 bases). The CDR3 has 17 residues. V lost 4 bases and J lost 0, with 16 bases in between. The V gene's germline CDR1 is MDHEN and CDR2 SYDVKM. The CDR3 region is CASSYTPIGGSNQPQHF. DNA of the CDR3: TGTGCCAGCAGTTACACACCCATAGGGGGTAGCAATCAGCCCCAGCATTTT. Together with reference TRBV28 and TRBJ1-5, the CDR3 gives the full variable domain: DVKVTQSSRYLVKRTGEKVFLECVQDMDHENMFWYRQDPGLGLRLIYFSYDVKMKEKGDIPEGYSVSREKKERFSLILESASTNQTSMYLCASSYTPIGGSNQPQHFGDGTRLSIL.

This chain connects TRBV7-2 to TRBJ2-4; the match to TRBD2 covers 7 bases. After removal of 5 bases from V and 2 bases from J, the junction contained 9 bases not matched to a gene. Germline lookup yields CDR1 SGHTA and CDR2 FQGNSA. CDR3 size: 16 residues. For the CDR3, the DNA is TGTGCCAGCAGCGGCCGGGGGGTTCCCACCAAAAACATTCAGTACTTC. The encoded protein is CASSGRGVPTKNIQYF.

The chain uses TRBV27 and TRBJ2-1, with D perhaps matching TRBD2 (6 bases). Germline V gene data show CDR1 as MNHEY and CDR2 as SMNVEV (reference sequence). There are 11 residues in the CDR3. V was shortened by 3 bases and J by 15 bases, with 12 bases between the two germline ends. DNA of the CDR3: TGTGCCAGCAGTTTTTTGGCGGGGACGTTCTTC. Encoded protein: CASSFLAGTFF.

In its sample, this clone was seen a few times. This rearrangement joins TRBV5-1 to TRBJ2-7; 7 nucleotides align to TRBD1. The CDR3 consists of 15 residues. Germline V CDR1 and CDR2: SGHRS, YFSETQ. The V segment lost 2 bases and the J segment 1 base; nucleotides outside the gene matches: 6. The CDR3 is CASSFIQGKSYEQYF. The CDR3 nucleotides are TGCGCCAGCAGCTTCATACAGGGGAAGTCCTACGAGCAGTACTTC.